This T cell receptor beta chain was identified during a study of beta chain features in type 1 diabetes. This clone turned up a few times. Its antigen is unknown. This CDR3 contains 12 residues. Germline values: CDR1 GTSNPN, CDR2 SVGIG (reference sequence). The V and J ends lost 0 bases and 8 bases respectively, with 8 bases between them. Isolated RNA was reverse transcribed in full, so expressed TCRB transcripts were sequenced. Mean read depth for naive, central memory and regulatory T cell samples was around 3.8 million reads. Generated by immunoSEQ multiplex PCR, the TCRdb table keeps only in-frame clones and is missing some. The sample has 150,000 to 200,000 clones, roughly 60% seen once. Findings and limits, study-wide: Sequencing used cDNA, and cells with high TCR expression could therefore be over-represented. Researchers report that Type 1 diabetes patients had moderately but significantly shorter TCRB CDR3s across all four CD4+ subsets.

Sorting produced populations that all topped 95% purity. The sequenced sample was naive CD4+ T cells from blood. The chain is built from TRBV30 and TRBJ2-1; a weak D match, TRBD2 (6 bases). The source is a man aged 25 to 40 with type 1 diabetes. As DNA, the CDR3 is TGTGCCTGGAGTGTAGGCGGGGATGAGCAGTTCTTC. Its protein product is CAWSVGGDEQFF.